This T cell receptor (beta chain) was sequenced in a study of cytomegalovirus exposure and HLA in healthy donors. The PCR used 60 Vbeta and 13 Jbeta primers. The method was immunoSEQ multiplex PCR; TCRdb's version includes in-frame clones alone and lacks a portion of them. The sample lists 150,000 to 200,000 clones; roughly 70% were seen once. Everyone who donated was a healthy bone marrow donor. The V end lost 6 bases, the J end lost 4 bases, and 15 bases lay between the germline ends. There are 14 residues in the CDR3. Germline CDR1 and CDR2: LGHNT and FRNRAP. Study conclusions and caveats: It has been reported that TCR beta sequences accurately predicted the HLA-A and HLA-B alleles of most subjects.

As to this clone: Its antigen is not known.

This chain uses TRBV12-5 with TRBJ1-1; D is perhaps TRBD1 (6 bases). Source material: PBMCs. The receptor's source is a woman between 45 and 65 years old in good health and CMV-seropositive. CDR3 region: CASGAQDRTTEAFF. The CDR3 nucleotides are TGTGCTAGTGGCGCACAGGACAGAACCACTGAAGCTTTCTTT.